This is a list of T cell receptor beta chains from one sample in a study of CD8 T cells in ankylosing spondylitis. TCRdb re-analysed the 5' RACE reads in MiXCR, keeping a single row per CDR3 protein. The data hold under 250,000 distinct CDR3 sequences, with about 7% observed a single time. The specimen sequenced was blood, either unsorted or a sorted T cell fraction (not recorded which). The receptors stem from a male donor with ankylosing spondylitis. The CDR3 runs from the conserved cysteine through the conserved F or W. A D gene is named only where the DNA matches it firmly. Clone size is shown for a subset of rows, as once, few, many or a class of expanded clone.

J	V	size	D	DNA	CDR3
TRBJ2-5	TRBV5-6	many	NA	TGTGCCAGCAGCGATACGAATGCGGACGGAGGGGAGACCCAGTACTTC	CASSDTNADGGETQYF
TRBJ2-1	TRBV9	many	NA	TGTGCCAGCAGCGTAGCGGCTGAGCAGTTCTTC	CASSVAAEQFF
TRBJ2-1	TRBV27	many	NA	TGTGCCAGCAGTTTATCCTTGGGAGCGGCTTACAATGAGCAGTTCTTC	CASSLSLGAAYNEQFF
TRBJ2-1	TRBV20-1	NA	TRBD1	TGCAGTGCTAGGGGGACAGGGAACTACAATGAGCAGTTCTTC	CSARGTGNYNEQFF
TRBJ2-3	TRBV4-2	many	NA	TGTGCCAGCCTGGCGACTAGTTCTAGCACAGATACGCAGTATTTT	CASLATSSSTDTQYF
TRBJ2-2	TRBV4-1	NA	NA	TGCGCCAGCAGCCAAGATGCCAGCGGGCCCGGGGAGCTGTTTTTT	CASSQDASGPGELFF
TRBJ1-1	TRBV4-1	many	NA	TGCGCCAGCAGCCAAGACCGCCCTAGGAGGACTGAAGCTTTCTTT	CASSQDRPRRTEAFF
TRBJ2-5	TRBV7-9	many	NA	TGTGCCAGCAGCTTAGCGCCAGGGGTAGAGACCCAGTACTTC	CASSLAPGVETQYF
TRBJ2-5	TRBV20-1	many	TRBD2	TGCAGTGCTAGAGTTTGGACTAGCGGGAGGGGAGAGACCCAGTACTTC	CSARVWTSGRGETQYF
TRBJ2-4	TRBV6-2/TRBV6-3	many	TRBD1	TGTGCCAGCAGTTACTCGGGACAGGGGAGGAACATTCAGTACTTC	CASSYSGQGRNIQYF
TRBJ1-1	TRBV4-3	many	NA	TGCGCCAGCAGCCAAGATGGGCGGCAAAATGAAGCTTTCTTT	CASSQDGRQNEAFF
TRBJ1-2	TRBV29-1	many	TRBD1	TGCAGCGTTCCAGGGGGCAACGGCTATGGCTACACCTTC	CSVPGGNGYGYTF
TRBJ1-3	TRBV12-3/TRBV12-4	many	NA	TGTGCCAGCAGTTTTGGCATGGGCACCATATATTTT	CASSFGMGTIYF
TRBJ2-1	TRBV28	many	NA	TGTGCCAGCAGTCCGGGACTTTTCTTATACAATGAGCAGTTCTTC	CASSPGLFLYNEQFF
TRBJ2-3	TRBV7-9	many	TRBD1	TGTGCCAGCAGCTCCCAAGTCTCGGGACAGGGCCTCGGTACGCAGTATTTT	CASSSQVSGQGLGTQYF
TRBJ2-1	TRBV6-5	NA	TRBD2	TGTGCCAGCAGTTTGACTAGCGGGAAAAACAATGAGCAGTTCTTC	CASSLTSGKNNEQFF
TRBJ2-1	TRBV11-2	NA	NA	TGTGCCAGCAGCTCGCGAGGGGGGTACAATGAGCAGTTCTTC	CASSSRGGYNEQFF
TRBJ1-5	TRBV4-2	many	NA	TGTGCCAGCAGCCAAAATTCGGGCACCTTCAGGGAGCCCCAGCATTTT	CASSQNSGTFREPQHF
TRBJ1-1	TRBV29-1	many	NA	TGCAGCGTCGGGGGGGACACTGAAGCTTTCTTT	CSVGGDTEAFF
TRBJ2-1	TRBV6-2/TRBV6-3	many	NA	TGTGCCAGCAGTTACTCGGGGGACTCCTACAATGAGCAGTTCTTC	CASSYSGDSYNEQFF
TRBJ2-5	TRBV9	many	NA	TGTGCCAGCAGCGTAGGAAGGGGAATCCAAGAGACCCAGTACTTC	CASSVGRGIQETQYF
TRBJ1-2	TRBV11-2	many	TRBD1	TGTGCCAGCAGCCCTGGCCAGACAGGGAATGGCTACACCTTC	CASSPGQTGNGYTF
TRBJ2-3	TRBV6-2/TRBV6-3	many	TRBD2	TGTGCCAGCAGTAGAGGAGCGGGGGCTTCCACAGATACGCAGTATTTT	CASSRGAGASTDTQYF
TRBJ1-5	TRBV12-3/TRBV12-4	many	NA	TGTGCCAGCAGTTTAGGACACGGCAATCAGCCCCAGCATTTT	CASSLGHGNQPQHF
TRBJ1-5	TRBV11-2	many	NA	TGTGCCAGCAGCTTAGTAGGTGTTAAGGAGCCCCAGCATTTT	CASSLVGVKEPQHF
TRBJ1-3	TRBV6-5	many	NA	TGTGCCAGCAGTTACTCGAAGCGGGCTGGAAACACCATATATTTT	CASSYSKRAGNTIYF
TRBJ2-7	TRBV2	NA	TRBD2	TGTGCCAGCGGACCCGGGGGGAACTACGAGCAGTACTTC	CASGPGGNYEQYF